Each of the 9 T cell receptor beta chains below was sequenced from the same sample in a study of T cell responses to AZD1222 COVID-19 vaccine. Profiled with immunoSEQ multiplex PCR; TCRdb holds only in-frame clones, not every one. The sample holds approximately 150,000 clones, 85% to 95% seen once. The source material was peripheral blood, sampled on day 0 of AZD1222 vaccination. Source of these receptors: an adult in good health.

The CDR3 DNA follows: TGTGCCAGTACCCCCGGGACGGGCTACGAGCAGTACTTC. Translating gives CASTPGTGYEQYF. The gene calls are TRBV19 and TRBJ2-7, with D possibly being TRBD1 or TRBD2 (5 bases each). The length of the CDR3 is 13 residues. V shed 7 bases and J shed 3 bases, with 13 bases lying between them. CDR1 is LNHDA, CDR2 SQIVND, per germline (reference sequence).

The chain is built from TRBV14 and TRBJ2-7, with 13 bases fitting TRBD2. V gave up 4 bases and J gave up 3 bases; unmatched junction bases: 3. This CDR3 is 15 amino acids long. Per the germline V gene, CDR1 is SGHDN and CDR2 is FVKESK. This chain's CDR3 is CASSRLAGGLYEQYF. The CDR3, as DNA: TGTGCCAGCAGCCGACTAGCGGGAGGCCTCTACGAGCAGTACTTC.

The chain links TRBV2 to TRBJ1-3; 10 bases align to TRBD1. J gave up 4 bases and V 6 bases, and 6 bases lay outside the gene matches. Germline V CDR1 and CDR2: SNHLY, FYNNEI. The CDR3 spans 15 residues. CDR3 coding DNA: TGTGCCAGCAGGCGAGACAGGGGGCTCGGAAACACCATATATTTT. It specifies CASRRDRGLGNTIYF. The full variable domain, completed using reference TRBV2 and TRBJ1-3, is EPEVTQTPSHQVTQMGQEVILRCVPISNHLYFYWYRQILGQKVEFLVSFYNNEISEKSEIFDDQFSVERPDGSNFTLKIRSTKLEDSAMYFCASRRDRGLGNTIYFGEGSWLTVV.

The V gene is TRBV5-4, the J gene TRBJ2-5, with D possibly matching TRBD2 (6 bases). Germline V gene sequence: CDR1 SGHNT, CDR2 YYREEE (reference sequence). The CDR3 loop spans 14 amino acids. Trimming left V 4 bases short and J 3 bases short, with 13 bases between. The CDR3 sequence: CASSPGTSKETQYF. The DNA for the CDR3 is TGTGCCAGCAGCCCGGGGACTTCCAAAGAGACCCAGTACTTC.

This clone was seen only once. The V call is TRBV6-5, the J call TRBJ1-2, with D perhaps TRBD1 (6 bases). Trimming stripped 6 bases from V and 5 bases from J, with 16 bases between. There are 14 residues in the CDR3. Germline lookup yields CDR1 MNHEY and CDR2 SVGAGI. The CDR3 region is CASRVQGGLYGYTF. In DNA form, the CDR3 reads TGTGCCAGCAGAGTACAGGGAGGCTTGTATGGCTACACCTTC.

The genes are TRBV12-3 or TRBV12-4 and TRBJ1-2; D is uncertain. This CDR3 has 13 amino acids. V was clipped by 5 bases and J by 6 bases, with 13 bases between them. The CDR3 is CASSPHRGDGYTF. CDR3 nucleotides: TGTGCCAGCAGTCCCCACCGGGGTGATGGCTACACCTTC.

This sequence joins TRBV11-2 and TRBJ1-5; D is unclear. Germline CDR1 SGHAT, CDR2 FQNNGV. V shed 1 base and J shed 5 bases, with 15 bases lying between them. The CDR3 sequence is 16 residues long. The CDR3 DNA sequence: TGTGCCAGCAGCTTAGGGTCTTCGGGGAGGGATCAGCCCCAGCATTTT. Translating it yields CASSLGSSGRDQPQHF.

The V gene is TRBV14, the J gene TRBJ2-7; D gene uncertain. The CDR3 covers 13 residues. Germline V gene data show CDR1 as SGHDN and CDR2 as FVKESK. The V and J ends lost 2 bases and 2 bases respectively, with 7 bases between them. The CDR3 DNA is TGTGCCAGCAGCCAATTGAGTCCCTACGAGCAGTACTTC. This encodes CASSQLSPYEQYF.

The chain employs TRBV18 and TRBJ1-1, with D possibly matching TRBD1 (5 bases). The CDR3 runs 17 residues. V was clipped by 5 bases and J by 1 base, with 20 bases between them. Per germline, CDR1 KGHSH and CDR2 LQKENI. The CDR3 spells CASSSSGGVTTNTEAFF. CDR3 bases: TGTGCCAGCTCATCAAGTGGAGGGGTCACAACGAACACTGAAGCTTTCTTT.